Listed below are T cell receptor beta chains from one sample, sequenced in a study of shared clonotypes between healthy human individuals. TCRdb's table, derived via immunoSEQ multiplex PCR, lists solely in-frame clones and lacks some. In the table there are under 2.5 million clones, just under 95% of which are singletons. Sequencing input: naive CD4+ T cells from PBMCs. These receptors originate from a man younger than 35 in good health. Some clones in this sample may be carry-over from other donors' samples. The CDR3 runs from the conserved cysteine through the conserved F or W. A D gene is named only where the DNA matches it firmly.

V gene: TRBV6-6; D gene: NA; J gene: TRBJ1-3; CDR3 protein: CASSSLGTGNTIYF; CDR3 DNA: TGTGCCAGCAGCTCCCTGGGGACCGGAAACACCATATATTTT
V gene: TRBV5-8; D gene: NA; J gene: TRBJ2-7; CDR3 protein: CASSYYTSSYEQYF; CDR3 DNA: TGTGCCAGCAGCTACTATACTAGCTCCTACGAGCAGTACTTC
V gene: TRBV18; D gene: NA; J gene: TRBJ2-2; CDR3 protein: CASLTGTPNTGELFF; CDR3 DNA: TGTGCCAGCTTGACCGGGACACCCAACACCGGGGAGCTGTTTTTT
V gene: TRBV27; D gene: TRBD2; J gene: TRBJ2-7; CDR3 protein: CASSLSGTSGAYEQYF; CDR3 DNA: TGTGCCAGCAGTTTGTCCGGGACTAGCGGGGCCTACGAGCAGTACTTC
V gene: TRBV5-1; D gene: NA; J gene: TRBJ2-1; CDR3 protein: CASSLITGVGYNEQFF; CDR3 DNA: TGCGCCAGCAGCTTGATCACCGGAGTCGGCTACAATGAGCAGTTCTTC
V gene: TRBV19; D gene: NA; J gene: TRBJ1-1; CDR3 protein: CASSITTVMNTEAFF; CDR3 DNA: TGTGCCAGTAGTATCACGACAGTCATGAACACTGAAGCTTTCTTT
V gene: TRBV7-9; D gene: TRBD2; J gene: TRBJ2-4; CDR3 protein: CASSSSRTSGIEYF; CDR3 DNA: TGTGCCAGCAGCTCCTCCCGGACTAGCGGGATAGAGTACTTC
V gene: TRBV6-6; D gene: TRBD1; J gene: TRBJ1-5; CDR3 protein: CASTPQGLNQPQHF; CDR3 DNA: TGTGCCAGCACCCCACAGGGGTTGAATCAGCCCCAGCATTTT
V gene: TRBV10-3; D gene: NA; J gene: TRBJ2-3; CDR3 protein: CAISNNLGSTSTDTQYF; CDR3 DNA: TGTGCCATAAGCAATAACCTCGGGTCTACAAGCACAGATACGCAGTATTTT
V gene: TRBV18; D gene: NA; J gene: TRBJ1-1; CDR3 protein: CASSLDSVAEAFF; CDR3 DNA: TGTGCCAGCTCACTGGACTCGGTGGCTGAAGCTTTCTTT